The 27 T cell receptor beta chains given below trace back to one sample, sequenced in a study of Graves' ophthalmopathy and Graves' hyperthyroidism (dated by TCRdb to between 2018 and 2020). Sequencing used an Illumina HiSeq 2000. For repertoire sequencing, TCR beta CDR3 regions were amplified from RNA transcripts. HTBI primers and the Qiagen OneStep RT-PCR kit were used in a first-round RT-PCR, which was followed by a second-round multiplex PCR, size selection and purification. TCRdb itself trimmed the public reads at Q25 with fastp, ran MiXCR and retained productive beta chains. Each entry is one CDR3 protein sequence, shown with its most common DNA and genes. The sample records 300,000 to 400,000 distinct CDR3 sequences, approximately 18% of which are singletons. The ten largest clones represent approximately 2.4% of the sample. Sequences were obtained from peripheral blood. Receptor source: an adult woman with stable Graves' hyperthyroidism.

The J gene is TRBJ2-7, the V gene TRBV6-1; D not certain. Germline loops: CDR1 MNHNS, CDR2 SASEGT. V gave up 5 bases and J gave up 7 bases, with 12 bases separating them. The CDR3 has 12 residues. For the CDR3, the DNA is TGTGCCAGCAGTCCGCCCAAACTAGAGCAGTACTTC. This codes for CASSPPKLEQYF.

In this sample, this clonotype turned up many times. V usage is TRBV6-1 and J usage is TRBJ2-7; 10 bases map to TRBD1. V lost 3 bases, J lost 3 bases, and 5 bases stayed unmatched. There are 15 residues in the CDR3. CDR1 is MNHNS and CDR2 is SASEGT in the germline V gene. CDR3 protein: CASSEWTGGHYEQYF. CDR3 DNA sequence: TGTGCCAGCAGTGAGTGGACAGGGGGACACTACGAGCAGTACTTC.

On this clonotype itself: At one end, the junction sequence differs from germline, possibly due to a read error. The rearrangement joins TRBV12-3 or TRBV12-4 to TRBJ1-1; D not certain. The CDR3 extends over 14 amino acids. The CDR3 reads CASSFFLDSTDAFF. CDR3 nucleotide sequence: TGTGCCAGCAGTTTTTTCCTCGATAGCACTGATGCTTTCTTT.

The table lists this clonotype with many counts. This chain joins TRBV6-5 and TRBJ2-2; the match to TRBD1 covers 10 bases. Germline lookup yields CDR1 MNHEY and CDR2 SVGAGI. This CDR3 is built from 14 residues. V trimming: 4 bases; J trimming: 4 bases; junction bases outside the gene matches: 0. CDR3 nucleotide sequence: TGTGCCAGCAGTTGGGACAGGGGCACCGGGGAGCTGTTTTTT. It codes for CASSWDRGTGELFF.

In its sample, this clonotype was seen many times. The J gene is TRBJ1-5, the V gene TRBV30; 8 bases align to TRBD1. Losses at the gene ends were 5 bases for V and 0 bases for J; bases not matched to a gene: 0. This CDR3 contains 13 residues. Germline loops: CDR1 GTSNPN, CDR2 SVGIG (reference sequence). CDR3 region: CAWDRGSNQPQHF. CDR3 sequence (DNA): TGTGCCTGGGACAGGGGTAGCAATCAGCCCCAGCATTTT.

This clonotype was seen many times. The chain has TRBV20-1 and TRBJ1-1, with a possible D match to TRBD1 (5 bases). V dropped 4 bases and J dropped 0 bases, with 18 bases sitting between them. The CDR3 length is 16 residues. Germline V gene lookup returns CDR1 DFQATT and CDR2 SNEGSKA (reference sequence). The CDR3 region has the DNA TGCAGTGCTAAGGGGACGCTCGATATATTGAACACTGAAGCTTTCTTT. Protein: CSAKGTLDILNTEAFF.

The chain is built from TRBV12-3 or TRBV12-4 and TRBJ2-3; D is undetermined. The CDR3 length is 14 residues. Trimming cost V 4 bases and J 4 bases, with 12 bases left between them. CDR3 region: CASSSIRSSDTQYF. The CDR3 DNA is TGTGCCAGCAGTTCCATTAGGAGTTCAGATACGCAGTATTTT.

This clonotype was recorded many times. V gene TRBV28 combines with J gene TRBJ1-1; D remains unclear. With 6 bases removed from V and 1 base from J, the gap between germline ends came to 12 bases. CDR1 and CDR2 from the germline V gene are MDHEN and SYDVKM. The CDR3 runs 14 residues. The CDR3 reads CASRHQSGNTEAFF. CDR3 nucleotide sequence: TGTGCCAGCAGGCATCAGAGCGGGAACACTGAAGCTTTCTTT.

Comment on this clonotype: A read error may explain this, as a much larger clone is one base away. This chain uses TRBV28 with TRBJ2-7; TRBD2 might be the D (6 bases). The length of the CDR3 is 16 residues. The V gene's germline CDR1 is MDHEN and CDR2 SYDVKM. The CDR3 sequence is CASSSGGGIYLGEHYF. Here the CDR3 DNA reads TGTGCCAGCAGCTCCGGAGGCGGGATATACTTGGGGGAGCATTACTTC.

The CDR3 spells CASSRSLGASGAGGEQYV. DNA of the CDR3: TGCGCCAGCAGCCGCTCTTTGGGGGCTAGCGGGGCCGGGGGGGAGCAGTACGTC. V gene TRBV5-1 combines with J gene TRBJ2-7, with TRBD2 matching 9 bases. The junction had 21 bases not matched to a gene; V was cut back by 4 bases and J by 7 bases. Germline values: CDR1 SGHRS, CDR2 YFSETQ. The CDR3 has 18 residues.

This sequence joins TRBV11-2 and TRBJ1-1; D may be TRBD1 (5 bases). The CDR3 length is 17 residues. V shed 5 bases and J shed 2 bases, with 21 bases lying between them. Per the germline V gene, CDR1 is SGHAT and CDR2 is FQNNGV. The CDR3 DNA reads TGTGCCAGCAGCAGCTTAGGGAGCAGGGCGAGAAACACTGAAGCTTTCTTT. Translation: CASSSLGSRARNTEAFF.

This clonotype showed up many times. The V call is TRBV4-2, the J call TRBJ2-5; 13 bases fit TRBD2. With V trimmed by 4 bases and J by 5 bases, 13 bases remained unmatched. This CDR3 spans 18 amino acids. Germline CDR1 and CDR2: LGHNA and YNFKEQ. This CDR3 is CASSPGLAGVVLVETQYF. Written as DNA, the CDR3 is TGTGCCAGCAGCCCAGGACTAGCGGGAGTAGTTTTGGTGGAGACCCAGTACTTC.

This clonotype was found many times. This sequence joins TRBV28 and TRBJ2-7; TRBD2 matches 9 bases. CDR3 length: 15 amino acids. J lost 3 bases, V lost 1 base, and 4 bases had no gene match. CDR1 and CDR2 (germline): MDHEN, SYDVKM. As DNA, the CDR3 is TGTGCCAGCAGTTTATACAGCGGGAGGTTCTACGAGCAGTACTTC. Its protein is CASSLYSGRFYEQYF.

The chain joins TRBV6-1 to TRBJ1-5, with 9 bases matching TRBD1. Germline CDR1 and CDR2: MNHNS and SASEGT. V was clipped by 10 bases and J by 2 bases; unmatched bases: 6. The CDR3 is 14 residues long. The CDR3 coding sequence is TGTGCCACGAGAGGGACAGGGCGCAATCAGCCCCAGCATTTT. Encoded protein: CATRGTGRNQPQHF.

The genes are TRBV18 and TRBJ1-2, with D uncertain. Germline CDR1 KGHSH, CDR2 LQKENI. Trimming took off 2 bases at V and 4 bases at J, with 8 bases between the two ends. CDR3 size: 13 residues. Here the CDR3 reads CASSPITAYGYTF. CDR3 DNA sequence: TGTGCCAGCTCACCAATTACGGCCTATGGCTACACCTTC.

The chain couples TRBV18 to TRBJ2-7; maybe TRBD2 (6 bases). The CDR3 contains 15 residues. V lost 4 bases and J lost 2, with 15 bases in between. CDR1 and CDR2 (germline): KGHSH, LQKENI. In DNA form, the CDR3 reads TGTGCCAGCTCACTTTCGCGGGACCCAACCTACGAGCAGTACTTC. Translation: CASSLSRDPTYEQYF.

The sample holds many counts of this clonotype. The V call is TRBV20-1, the J call TRBJ2-2; 7 bases line up with TRBD1. The V gene end was trimmed by 6 bases and the J gene end by 1 base; junction bases not matched to a gene: 5. The CDR3 extends over 14 amino acids. The germline CDR1 and CDR2 sequences are DFQATT and SNEGSKA (reference sequence). CDR3 region: CSAGQKRNTGELFF. The CDR3 nucleotides are TGCAGTGCGGGACAGAAAAGGAACACCGGGGAGCTGTTTTTT.

This clonotype came up many times. V usage is TRBV24-1 and J usage is TRBJ2-5; either TRBD1 or TRBD2 may fit D (5 bases each). This CDR3 is 17 amino acids long. V lost 5 bases and J 5 bases, leaving 23 bases between the germline ends. Germline-derived CDR1 and CDR2 are KGHDR and SFDVKD. The CDR3 here is CATSVLQRDGYTETQYF. The DNA for the CDR3 is TGTGCCACCAGTGTATTGCAAAGGGACGGGTATACGGAGACCCAGTACTTC.

The CDR3 region has the DNA TGTGCCATCAGACACCAGAACACTGAAGCTTTCTTT. This encodes CAIRHQNTEAFF. The V call is TRBV12-3 or TRBV12-4, the J call TRBJ1-1; no firm D call. There are 12 residues in the CDR3. Trimming removed 10 bases from V and 1 base from J, with 10 bases in between.

This clonotype was counted many times. The DNA of the CDR3 is TGCAGTGCTGCGGGTGTAAGCGCCCAAGAGACCCAGTACTTC. Translation gives CSAAGVSAQETQYF. The chain is built from TRBV20-1 and TRBJ2-5, with a weak D call TRBD2 (5 bases). CDR3 size: 14 residues. Trimming removed 5 bases from V and 1 base from J, with 14 bases in between. Germline values: CDR1 DFQATT, CDR2 SNEGSKA (reference sequence).

This clonotype was recorded at least ten times. The chain recombines TRBV12-3 or TRBV12-4 with TRBJ2-2; D is perhaps TRBD2 (5 bases). The CDR3 sequence is 14 residues long. V dropped 4 bases and J dropped 3 bases, with 9 bases sitting between them. The CDR3 here is CASSWVAYTGELFF. In nucleotides, the CDR3 is TGTGCCAGCAGTTGGGTAGCGTACACCGGGGAGCTGTTTTTT.

This clonotype was counted many times. This chain links TRBV2 with TRBJ2-5; D remains ambiguous. The CDR3 is 12 residues long. The V gene's germline CDR1 is SNHLY and CDR2 FYNNEI. The V and J ends lost 2 bases and 3 bases respectively, with 4 bases between them. The CDR3 sequence is CASSEPEETQYF. The CDR3 DNA sequence: TGTGCCAGCAGTGAACCGGAAGAGACCCAGTACTTC.

There are many counts of this clonotype. V is TRBV11-2 and J is TRBJ2-5; a possible D gene is TRBD1 (5 bases). Germline V CDR1 and CDR2: SGHAT, FQNNGV. Deletions cut 1 base from V and 3 bases from J, with 9 bases between. The CDR3 sequence is 14 residues long. CDR3 nucleotide sequence: TGTGCCAGCAGCTTAGGGGCAGGGAAAGAGACCCAGTACTTC. This codes for CASSLGAGKETQYF.

The sample holds many counts of this clonotype. The chain couples TRBV20-1 to TRBJ1-5; no clear D. The germline V gene encodes CDR1 DFQATT and CDR2 SNEGSKA (reference sequence). The CDR3 consists of 12 residues. Trimming left V 3 bases short and J 5 bases short, with 8 bases between. CDR3 region: CSASMSDQPQHF. Written as DNA, the CDR3 is TGCAGTGCTAGTATGAGCGATCAGCCCCAGCATTTT.

This clonotype has ten or more counts. The chain is built from TRBV12-3 or TRBV12-4 and TRBJ1-1; maybe TRBD1 (6 bases). Trimming removed 7 bases at V and 4 bases at J, with 10 bases between. This CDR3 comprises 12 residues. The CDR3 is CASNLGGTEAFF. For the CDR3, the DNA is TGTGCCAGCAATCTAGGGGGCACTGAAGCTTTCTTT.

A remark on this clonotype: This likely comes from a read error, as the CDR3 has no conserved phenylalanine or tryptophan at its end. The chain combines TRBV10-3 with TRBJ2-6, with D perhaps TRBD1 (5 bases). V lost 0 bases, J lost 4 bases, and 10 bases lay in between. Germline loops: CDR1 ENHRY, CDR2 SYGVKD. The CDR3 covers 16 residues. CDR3 DNA: TGTGCCATCAGTGAGTCGCAGGGTCCCGGGGCCAACGTCCTGACTTCC. Protein product: CAISESQGPGANVLTS.

This clonotype was counted at least ten times. The rearrangement joins TRBV20-1 to TRBJ2-5; D uncertain. The V gene lost 3 bases and the J gene lost 3 bases, with 11 bases spanning the gap. This CDR3 region has 13 residues. CDR1 and CDR2 from the germline V gene are DFQATT and SNEGSKA (reference sequence). The CDR3: CSASNPNEETQYF. CDR3 sequence (DNA): TGCAGTGCTAGTAATCCAAACGAAGAGACCCAGTACTTC.